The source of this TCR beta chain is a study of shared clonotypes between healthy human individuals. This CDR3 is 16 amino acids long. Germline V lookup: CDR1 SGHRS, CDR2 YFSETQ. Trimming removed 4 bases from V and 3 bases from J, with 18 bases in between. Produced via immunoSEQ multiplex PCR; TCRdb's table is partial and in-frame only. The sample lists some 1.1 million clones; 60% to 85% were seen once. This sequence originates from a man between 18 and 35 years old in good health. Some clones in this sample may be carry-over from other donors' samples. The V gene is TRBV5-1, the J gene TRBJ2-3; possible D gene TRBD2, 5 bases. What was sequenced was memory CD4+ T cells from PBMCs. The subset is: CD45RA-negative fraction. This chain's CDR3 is CASSPGWGRGTDTQYF. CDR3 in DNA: TGCGCCAGCAGCCCTGGTTGGGGAAGAGGGACAGATACGCAGTATTTT. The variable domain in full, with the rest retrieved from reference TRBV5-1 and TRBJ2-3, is KAGVTQTPRYLIKTRGQQVTLSCSPISGHRSVSWYQQTPGQGLQFLFEYFSETQRNKGNFPGRFSGRQFSNSRSEMNVSTLELGDSALYLCASSPGWGRGTDTQYFGPGTRLTVL.